This TCR beta chain was obtained from a study of cytomegalovirus exposure and HLA in healthy donors. Study background: A data release that came early held approximately 85 million unique TCRs from HLA-typed donors. Points from the study as a whole: Evidence from a later analysis indicated that most CMV-associated TCR beta chains looked HLA-restricted. Rare TCR sequences dominated, though some public TCRs recurred in many donors.

On this clone itself: Its cognate antigen is unknown.

Primers: 60 Vbeta forward and 13 Jbeta reverse. Assay used: immunoSEQ multiplex PCR; TCRdb lists only in-frame clones, some missing. The table lists fewer than 200,000 clones, approximately 80% of them singletons, with around an eighth in the top ten. V was shortened by 0 bases and J by 7 bases, with 12 bases between the two germline ends. This CDR3 is built from 15 residues. Germline CDR1 reads ENHRY; CDR2 reads SYGVKD. As for the donors, each was a healthy bone marrow donor. The TCR sequence derives from a woman aged 25 to 45 in good health and CMV-seropositive. What was sequenced was PBMCs. V is TRBV10-3 and J is TRBJ2-2; a possible D gene is TRBD1 (6 bases). The CDR3 region has the DNA TGTGCCATCAGTGAGTCACTTTCAGGGGTCGGGGAGCTGTTTTTT. Residues: CAISESLSGVGELFF.